This TCR beta chain was retrieved from a study of blood T cell repertoires in COVID-19. Study in general: COVID-19 samples from acute and convalescent phases originated in the United States, Italy and Spain. T cells, B-cell-depleted T cells, or PBMCs supplied cDNA or gDNA.

Method: immunoSEQ multiplex PCR; TCRdb's copy keeps in-frame clones and lacks some. The sample carries about 260,000 clones, 75% to 90% recorded once. Specimen: peripheral blood. The receptor comes from a woman aged 45-59 years who had recovered from COVID-19.

As DNA, the CDR3 is TGTGCCAGCAGCCAAGATCTGGTTAGCGGGAGATTTCAGGAGACCCAGTACTTC. Translated, it gives CASSQDLVSGRFQETQYF. The V call is TRBV3-1 (or the pseudogene TRBV3-2), the J call TRBJ2-5, with TRBD2 matching 9 bases. Germline assignment: CDR1 LGHDT and CDR2 YNNKEL (reference sequence). The length of the CDR3 is 18 residues. V lost 0 bases and J lost 5; bases outside the gene matches: 13.